This T cell receptor (beta chain) is from a study of blood T cell repertoires in COVID-19. The sample holds a few counts of this clone. Germline V lookup: CDR1 MNHEY, CDR2 SMNVEV (reference sequence). V gave up 5 bases and J gave up 4 bases, with 18 bases separating them. The CDR3 length is 16 residues. TCRdb's copy holds only in-frame clones and misses some; the assay was immunoSEQ multiplex PCR. The profile shows a few hundred thousand clones, roughly 85% of them singletons. The sample was PBMCs or T cells enriched from blood (not recorded which). The sequence derives from a woman aged 40 to 49 who had recovered from COVID-19. V is TRBV27 and J is TRBJ2-1, with D possibly matching TRBD1 (6 bases). The CDR3, as DNA: TGTGCCAGCAGTCCATCCACCCGACAGGCGTACAATGAGCAGTTCTTC. This codes for CASSPSTRQAYNEQFF.